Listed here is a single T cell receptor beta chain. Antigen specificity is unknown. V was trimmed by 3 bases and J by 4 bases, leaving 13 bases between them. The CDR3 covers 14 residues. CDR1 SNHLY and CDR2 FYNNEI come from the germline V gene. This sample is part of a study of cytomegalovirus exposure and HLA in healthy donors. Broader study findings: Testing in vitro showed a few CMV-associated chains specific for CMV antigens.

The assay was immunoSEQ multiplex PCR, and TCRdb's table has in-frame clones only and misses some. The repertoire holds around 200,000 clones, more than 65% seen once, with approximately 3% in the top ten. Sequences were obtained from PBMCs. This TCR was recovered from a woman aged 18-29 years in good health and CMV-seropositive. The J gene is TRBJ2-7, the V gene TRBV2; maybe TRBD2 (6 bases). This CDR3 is CASSDTTGLYEQYF. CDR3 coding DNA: TGTGCCAGCAGTGACACGACGGGACTTTACGAGCAGTACTTC.